This T cell receptor (beta chain) was recovered during a study of blood T cell repertoires in COVID-19. Study as a whole: The study drew acute and convalescent COVID-19 samples from the United States, Italy and Spain.

From germline, CDR1 is SGDLS and CDR2 YYNGEE. V lost 5 bases and J lost 3, with 12 bases in between. The CDR3 runs 13 residues. The study drew participants aged about 18 to 89 years from under 30 US areas. Grouping used clinical history reported by participants in a survey and questionnaire. Recovery among Cohort 3 donors was established by two negative PCRs, clearance, or symptom resolution. Sequencing used immunoSEQ multiplex PCR; TCRdb keeps in-frame clones, though not all of them. The sample holds fewer than 350,000 clones, 70% to 90% seen once. This clone was seen only a few times. The chain carries TRBV9 and TRBJ2-7, with no clear D. The specimen was PBMCs or T cells enriched from blood (not recorded which). The receptor comes from a woman in her 30s who had recovered from COVID-19. As DNA, the CDR3 is TGTGCCAGCAGGACTCGTTTCCGCTACGAGCAGTACTTC. Its protein is CASRTRFRYEQYF.